This record covers a single T cell receptor (beta chain). The CDR3 runs to 13 residues. The ends were cut back, 5 bases at V and 1 base at J, with 11 bases in the middle. CDR1 SQVTM and CDR2 ANQGSEA come from the germline V gene. The sample belongs to a study of shared clonotypes between healthy human individuals. At a deep level, the assay was run. The protocol was immunoSEQ multiplex PCR, while the TCRdb copy is restricted to in-frame clones and leaves out a portion. The table shows under 600,000 clones, with roughly 79% occurring only once. The clonotype originates from a woman in her thirties or forties in good health. Some clones in this sample may be carry-over from other donors' samples. The chain couples TRBV29-1 to TRBJ1-1; D unresolved. The sequenced sample consisted of PBMCs. The chain's CDR3 is CSVSIQSNTEAFF. CDR3 nucleotides: TGCAGCGTTTCCATACAATCGAACACTGAAGCTTTCTTT.